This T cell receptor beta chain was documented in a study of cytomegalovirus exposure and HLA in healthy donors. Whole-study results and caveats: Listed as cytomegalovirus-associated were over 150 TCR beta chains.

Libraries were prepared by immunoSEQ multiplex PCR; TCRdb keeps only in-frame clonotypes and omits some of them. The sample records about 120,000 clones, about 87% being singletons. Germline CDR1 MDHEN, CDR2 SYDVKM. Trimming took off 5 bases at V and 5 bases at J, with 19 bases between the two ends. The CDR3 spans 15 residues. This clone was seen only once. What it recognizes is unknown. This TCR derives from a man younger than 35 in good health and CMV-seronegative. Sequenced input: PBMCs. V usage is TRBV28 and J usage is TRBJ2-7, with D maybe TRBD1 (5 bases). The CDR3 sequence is CASSTPLRTNDEQYF. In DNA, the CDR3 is TGTGCCAGCAGTACCCCCCTGCGGACAAATGACGAGCAGTACTTC. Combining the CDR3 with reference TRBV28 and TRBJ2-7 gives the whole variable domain DVKVTQSSRYLVKRTGEKVFLECVQDMDHENMFWYRQDPGLGLRLIYFSYDVKMKEKGDIPEGYSVSREKKERFSLILESASTNQTSMYLCASSTPLRTNDEQYFGPGTRLTVT.